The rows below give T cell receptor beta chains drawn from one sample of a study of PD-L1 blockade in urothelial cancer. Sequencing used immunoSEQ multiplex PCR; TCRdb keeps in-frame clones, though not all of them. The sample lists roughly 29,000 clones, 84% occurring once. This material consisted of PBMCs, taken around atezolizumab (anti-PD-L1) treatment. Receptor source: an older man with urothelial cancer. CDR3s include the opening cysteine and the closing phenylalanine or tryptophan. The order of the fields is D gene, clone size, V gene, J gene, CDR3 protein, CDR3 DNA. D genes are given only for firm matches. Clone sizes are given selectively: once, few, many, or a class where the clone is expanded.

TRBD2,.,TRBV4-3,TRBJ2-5,CASSQVGRGGETQYF,TGCGCCAGCAGCCAAGTAGGGAGGGGTGGGGAGACCCAGTACTTC
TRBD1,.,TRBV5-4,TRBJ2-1,CASSYGQGGNEQFF,TGTGCCAGCAGTTACGGACAGGGTGGCAATGAGCAGTTCTTC
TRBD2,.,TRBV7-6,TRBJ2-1,CASSYSSGGPANEQFF,TGTGCCAGCAGCTACTCTAGCGGGGGGCCAGCAAATGAGCAGTTCTTC
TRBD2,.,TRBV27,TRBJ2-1,CASSSRLAGGTYNEQFF,TGTGCCAGCAGTTCGCGACTAGCGGGAGGCACCTACAATGAGCAGTTCTTC
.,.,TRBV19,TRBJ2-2,CASSIEASRAGELFF,TGTGCCAGTAGTATAGAGGCCTCGAGGGCCGGGGAGCTGTTTTTT
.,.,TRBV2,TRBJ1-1,CASSDNLSGTEAFF,TGTGCCAGCAGTGACAACCTCTCGGGGACTGAAGCTTTCTTT
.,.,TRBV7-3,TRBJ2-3,CASSLSGLSTDTQYF,TGTGCCAGCAGCTTGAGCGGGCTTAGCACAGATACGCAGTATTTT
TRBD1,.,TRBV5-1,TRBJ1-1,CASSSAVTGGLNTEAFF,TGCGCCAGCAGCTCCGCGGTGACAGGGGGCCTGAACACTGAAGCTTTCTTT
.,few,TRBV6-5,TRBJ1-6,CASRGPQNSPLHF,TGTGCCAGCAGGGGCCCACAGAATTCACCCCTCCACTTT
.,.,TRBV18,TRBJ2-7,CASSDMGVRKNEQYF,TGTGCCAGCTCGGATATGGGAGTTAGAAAGAACGAGCAGTACTTC
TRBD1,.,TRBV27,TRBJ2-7,CASRGTGAYEQYF,TGTGCCAGCAGGGGGACAGGAGCCTACGAGCAGTACTTC
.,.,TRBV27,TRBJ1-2,CASSLSGGGHYGYTF,TGTGCCAGCAGTTTATCAGGGGGGGGACACTATGGCTACACCTTC
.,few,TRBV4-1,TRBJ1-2,CASSQEKDRSYGYTF,TGCGCCAGCAGCCAAGAAAAGGACAGAAGCTATGGCTACACCTTC
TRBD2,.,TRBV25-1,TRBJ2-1,CAARGAGGPPYNEQFF,TGTGCCGCACGGGGGGCGGGGGGGCCTCCCTACAATGAGCAGTTCTTC
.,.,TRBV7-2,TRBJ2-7,CASSLADTTYEQYF,TGTGCCAGCAGCTTAGCCGATACTACCTACGAGCAGTACTTC
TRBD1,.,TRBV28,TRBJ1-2,CASSQQGDRGGGYTF,TGTGCCAGCAGTCAACAGGGGGATCGAGGGGGTGGCTACACCTTC
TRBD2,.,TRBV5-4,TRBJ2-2,CASSSGLAGQTGELFF,TGTGCCAGCAGCTCGGGACTAGCGGGACAGACCGGGGAGCTGTTTTTT
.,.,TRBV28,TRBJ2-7,CASTLNGAGRNEQYF,TGTGCCAGCACCCTCAACGGGGCAGGGAGGAACGAGCAGTACTTC
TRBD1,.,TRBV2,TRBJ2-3,CATRTGGIDTQYF,TGTGCCACAAGGACAGGGGGTATTGATACGCAGTATTTT
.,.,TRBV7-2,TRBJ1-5,CASSLEGSSNQPQHF,TGTGCCAGCAGCTTAGAGGGGTCTAGCAATCAGCCCCAGCATTTT
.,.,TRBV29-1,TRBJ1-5,CSVEKGPGAQHF,TGCAGCGTTGAGAAGGGTCCAGGGGCCCAGCATTTT
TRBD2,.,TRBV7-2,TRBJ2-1,CASSPMTSANEQFF,TGTGCCAGCAGCCCGATGACTAGCGCGAATGAGCAGTTCTTC
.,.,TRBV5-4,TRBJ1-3,CASSLAPGSGNTIYF,TGTGCCAGCAGCTTGGCCCCAGGCTCTGGAAACACCATATATTTT
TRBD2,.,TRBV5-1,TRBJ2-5,CASSPNSGRGQETQYF,TGCGCCAGCAGTCCCAATAGCGGGAGAGGTCAAGAGACCCAGTACTTC
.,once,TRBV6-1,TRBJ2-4,CASSEVGVLRPGSVHF,TGTGCCAGCAGTGAAGTTGGGGTCCTTCGTCCGGGAAGTGTACACTTC
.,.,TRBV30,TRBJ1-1,CAWSDKPYRRGRNAAFF,TGTGCCTGGAGCGACAAACCCTACAGGAGGGGAAGGAATGCAGCTTTCTTT
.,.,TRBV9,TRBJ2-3,CASSVGTTRTDTQYF,TGTGCCAGCAGCGTAGGAACTACCCGCACAGATACGCAGTATTTT
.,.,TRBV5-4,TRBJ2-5,CASSREGGETQYF,TGTGCCAGCAGCAGGGAGGGGGGAGAGACCCAGTACTTC
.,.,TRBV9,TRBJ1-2,CASSVGDWEDRYGYTF,TGTGCCAGCAGCGTAGGGGACTGGGAGGATCGGTATGGCTACACCTTC
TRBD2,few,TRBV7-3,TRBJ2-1,CASSPTSGGPREQFF,TGTGCCAGCAGCCCTACTAGCGGGGGGCCCCGGGAGCAGTTCTTC
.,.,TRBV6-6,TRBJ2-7,CASQLDGVGEQYF,TGTGCCAGTCAACTCGACGGGGTGGGGGAGCAGTACTTC
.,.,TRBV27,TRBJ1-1,CASSLSTKMNTEAFF,TGTGCCAGCAGTTTATCGACAAAAATGAACACTGAAGCTTTCTTT
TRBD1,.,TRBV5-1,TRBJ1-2,CASTGTGVSYGYTF,TGCGCCAGCACGGGGACAGGGGTCAGCTATGGCTACACCTTC
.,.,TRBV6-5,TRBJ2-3,CASRRDGTDTQYF,TGTGCCAGCAGGCGGGACGGCACAGATACGCAGTATTTT
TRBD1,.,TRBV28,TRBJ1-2,CASIGQVYGYTF,TGTGCCAGTATTGGACAGGTGTATGGCTACACCTTC
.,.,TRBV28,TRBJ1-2,CASKGYGGGTPNGYTF,TGTGCCAGCAAAGGATATGGCGGGGGGACGCCCAACGGCTACACCTTC
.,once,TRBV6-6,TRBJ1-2,CASSPRGGDGYTF,TGTGCCAGCAGTCCCCGGGGGGGGGACGGCTACACCTTC
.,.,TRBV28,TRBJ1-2,CASRSGSPGNGYTF,TGTGCCAGCAGGTCCGGATCCCCCGGGAATGGCTACACCTTC
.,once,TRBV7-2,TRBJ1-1,CASSQTPGTPRTEAFF,TGTGCCAGCAGCCAGACCCCGGGGACACCAAGAACTGAAGCTTTCTTT
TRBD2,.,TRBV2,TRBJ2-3,CASSAAGVGIDTQYF,TGTGCCAGCAGTGCTGCGGGAGTGGGTATAGATACGCAGTATTTT
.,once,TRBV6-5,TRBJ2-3,CASTVPGTDTQYF,TGTGCCAGCACCGTCCCCGGGACAGATACGCAGTATTTT
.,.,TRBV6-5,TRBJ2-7,CASGPLYEQYF,TGTGCCAGCGGCCCCCTGTACGAGCAGTACTTC
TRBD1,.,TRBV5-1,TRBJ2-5,CASTRTGYQETQYF,TGCGCCAGCACCCGGACAGGTTACCAAGAGACCCAGTACTTC
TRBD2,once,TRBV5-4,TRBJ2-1,CASSLTAGGQYNEQFF,TGTGCCAGCAGCCTGACAGCGGGGGGGCAATACAATGAGCAGTTCTTC
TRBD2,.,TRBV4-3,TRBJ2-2,CASRPAGVFTGELFF,TGCGCCAGCCGGCCAGCGGGAGTTTTCACCGGGGAGCTGTTTTTT
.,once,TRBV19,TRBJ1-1,CASSREHYMNTEAFF,TGTGCCAGTAGCAGGGAACACTACATGAACACTGAAGCTTTCTTT
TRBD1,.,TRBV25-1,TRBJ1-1,CASSGGQEKNTEAFF,TGTGCCAGCAGTGGGGGACAGGAGAAGAACACTGAAGCTTTCTTT
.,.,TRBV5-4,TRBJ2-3,CASSFITSPDTQYF,TGTGCCAGCAGCTTCATTACTAGCCCCGATACGCAGTATTTT
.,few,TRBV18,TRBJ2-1,CASSRTTEGHEQFF,TGTGCCAGCTCACGAACGACAGAAGGACACGAGCAGTTCTTC
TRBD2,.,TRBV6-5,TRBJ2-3,CASSYGLAGVGTQYF,TGTGCCAGCAGTTACGGACTAGCGGGAGTCGGTACGCAGTATTTT
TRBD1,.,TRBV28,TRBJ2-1,CASSLFLTGGNEQFF,TGTGCCAGCAGTTTATTCTTAACAGGGGGCAATGAGCAGTTCTTC
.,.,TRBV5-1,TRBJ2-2,CASSLSGTGELFF,TGCGCCAGCAGCCTGTCGGGGACCGGGGAGCTGTTTTTT
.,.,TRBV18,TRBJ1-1,CASSRSGQNTEAFF,TGTGCCAGCTCCCGGTCGGGTCAGAACACTGAAGCTTTCTTT
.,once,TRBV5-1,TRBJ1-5,CASSLGIPGQPQHF,TGCGCCAGCAGCTTGGGGATCCCGGGACAGCCCCAGCATTTT
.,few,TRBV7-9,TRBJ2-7,CASSLAREFREQYF,TGTGCCAGCAGCTTAGCCCGGGAGTTTCGCGAGCAGTACTTC
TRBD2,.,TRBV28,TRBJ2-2,CASSNLAGGQGTGELFF,TGTGCCAGCAGCAATCTGGCGGGAGGGCAGGGCACCGGGGAGCTGTTTTTT
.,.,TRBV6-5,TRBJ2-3,CASRSLVILDTQYF,TGTGCCAGCAGATCTCTAGTAATCCTGGATACGCAGTATTTT
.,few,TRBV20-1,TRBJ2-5,CSAGVQGHQYF,TGCAGTGCTGGGGTACAGGGTCATCAGTACTTC
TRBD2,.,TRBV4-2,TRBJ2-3,CASSQVSGRGTDTQYF,TGTGCCAGCAGCCAAGTTAGCGGGAGAGGGACAGATACGCAGTATTTT
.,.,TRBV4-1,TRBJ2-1,CASSRGARNYNEQFF,TGCGCCAGCAGCCGAGGAGCGCGTAACTACAATGAGCAGTTCTTC